These 9 T cell receptor beta chains were all obtained from the same sample, sequenced in a study of T-cell memory formation after mild COVID-19. From the 5' RACE reads, TCRdb called clonotypes with MiXCR, one entry per CDR3 protein. The sample contains fewer than 650,000 distinct CDR3 sequences, less than 25% of which appear only once. Material for sequencing was PBMCs or a T cell subset sorted from them (not recorded which). These receptor sequences come from an adult woman who had mild COVID-19 (a few samples of this study predate the infection). Cell type and time point are not known.

The rearrangement joins TRBV4-3 to TRBJ2-2; 14 bases match TRBD2. V lost 0 bases to trimming and J lost 5 bases; unmatched junction nucleotides: 5. This CDR3 is 18 amino acids long. CDR1 LGHNA and CDR2 YSLEER come from the germline V gene. The DNA of the CDR3 is TGCGCCAGCAGCCAAGAAGTGGGACTAGCGGGAGTAACCGGGGAGCTGTTTTTT. Translating gives CASSQEVGLAGVTGELFF.

The chain uses TRBV7-9 and TRBJ2-3; D tentatively reads TRBD1 or TRBD2 (5 bases each). The CDR3 is 13 residues long. CDR1 and CDR2 from the germline V gene are SEHNR and FQNEAQ (reference sequence). This CDR3 is CAERSGGTDTQYF. CDR3 bases: TGTGCAGAGCGGTCTGGGGGTACAGATACGCAGTATTTT.

This sequence joins TRBV15 and TRBJ2-7; D is possibly TRBD1 (8 bases). The CDR3 contains 15 residues. Germline V lookup: CDR1 LNHNV, CDR2 YYDKDF (reference sequence). The germline V and J ends were trimmed by 3 bases and 3 bases, with 15 bases remaining between them. CDR3 sequence: CATSSLQGGLYEQYF. The CDR3 DNA follows: TGTGCCACCAGCAGTTTACAGGGGGGGCTCTACGAGCAGTACTTC.

A few counts support this clonotype. The CDR3 DNA sequence: TGTGCCAGCAGCTTAGCTTCCCATAATATAGCCAAAAACATTCAGTACTTC. It yields the protein CASSLASHNIAKNIQYF. J is TRBJ2-4 and V is TRBV7-7, with D unclear. V was pared by 0 bases and J by 0 bases, with 12 bases between. The CDR3 runs to 17 residues. The germline V gene has CDR1 SSHAT and CDR2 FNYEAQ (reference sequence).

This chain uses TRBV5-5 with TRBJ2-7; D perhaps matches TRBD1 (5 bases). Trimming left V 4 bases short and J 0 bases short, with 20 bases between. CDR1 and CDR2 (germline): SGHKS, YYEKEE (reference sequence). The CDR3 contains 17 residues. CDR3 region: CASSGHYGRESSYEQYF. For the CDR3, the DNA is TGTGCCAGCAGCGGACATTATGGCCGAGAAAGCTCCTACGAGCAGTACTTC.

The CDR3 spells CASSRGEAGGDGTEAFF. In DNA, the CDR3 is TGTGCCAGCAGTAGGGGAGAGGCAGGGGGGGATGGCACTGAAGCTTTCTTT. The chain joins TRBV12-3 or TRBV12-4 to TRBJ1-1; 7 bases align to TRBD1. CDR3 length: 17 amino acids. J lost 4 bases, V lost 5 bases, and 16 bases had no gene match.

In this sample, this clonotype turned up a few times. The rearrangement uses TRBV6-2 or TRBV6-3 and TRBJ1-4; the match to TRBD1 covers 10 bases. CDR3 length: 16 residues. V gave up 2 bases and J gave up 6 bases; unmatched junction bases: 6. Germline V gives CDR1 MNHEY, CDR2 SVGEGT. CDR3 sequence reads: CASSYPRTGGYEKLFF. The CDR3 DNA is TGTGCCAGCAGTTACCCGAGGACAGGGGGGTATGAAAAACTGTTTTTT.

This clonotype was observed a few times. This chain links TRBV19 with TRBJ2-7, with 9 bases aligning to TRBD1. This CDR3 spans 15 amino acids. Trimming cost V 7 bases and J 3 bases; bases outside gene matches: 10. Germline loops: CDR1 LNHDA, CDR2 SQIVND (reference sequence). CDR3 nucleotide sequence: TGTGCCAGTACCCTGACAGGGGGGGCAATCTACGAGCAGTACTTC. Translating it yields CASTLTGGAIYEQYF.

CDR3 loop: CASSSRTSGANEQFF. The CDR3 DNA is TGTGCCAGCAGTTCCCGGACTAGCGGGGCCAATGAGCAGTTCTTC. The chain has TRBV7-9 and TRBJ2-1, with 12 bases identical to TRBD2. Germline V CDR1 and CDR2: SEHNR, FQNEAQ (reference sequence). The CDR3 consists of 15 residues. The ends lost 6 bases at V and 6 bases at J; junction bases unmatched: 6.